This TCR beta chain is from a study of blood T cell repertoires in COVID-19. Under the authors' procedure: Estimation of nucleated cell counts was performed using reference gene primer amplification. Measured with immunoSEQ multiplex PCR; TCRdb has only the in-frame clones, and not every one. Clone size and the V and J calls come from that table; the DNA yielded D and trimming. The repertoire consists of 150,000 to 200,000 clones, with 75% to 90% occurring once and the leading ten covering approximately 6.7%. The sequenced sample consisted of peripheral blood. This TCR derives from a man aged 40-55 years with acute or convalescent COVID-19.

As DNA, the CDR3 is TGTGCCAGCAGTTTAGGAAATGGACTTGAAGCTTTCTTT. It codes for CASSLGNGLEAFF. The chain couples TRBV27 to TRBJ1-1; D is unresolved. Between the trimmed V and J ends, which lost 2 bases and 7 bases, there was a span of 11 bases. CDR1 and CDR2 from the germline V gene are MNHEY and SMNVEV (reference sequence). There are 13 residues in the CDR3.